This entry is about one T cell receptor (beta chain). This entry belongs to a study of blood T cell repertoires in COVID-19. Measured with immunoSEQ multiplex PCR; TCRdb has only the in-frame clones, and not every one. This table has hundreds of thousands of clones, 90% appearing once. The CDR3 totals 16 residues. V was clipped by 5 bases and J by 4 bases; unmatched bases: 10. Germline values: CDR1 SEHNR, CDR2 FQNEAQ (reference sequence). The J gene is TRBJ1-4, the V gene TRBV7-9; 7 bases fit TRBD1. This sequence was found in a man aged 55-75 years who had recovered from COVID-19. What was sequenced was PBMCs or T cells enriched from blood (not recorded which). The CDR3 reads CASSATWTGDNEKLFF. The DNA of the CDR3 is TGTGCCAGCAGCGCAACATGGACAGGCGATAATGAAAAACTGTTTTTT.